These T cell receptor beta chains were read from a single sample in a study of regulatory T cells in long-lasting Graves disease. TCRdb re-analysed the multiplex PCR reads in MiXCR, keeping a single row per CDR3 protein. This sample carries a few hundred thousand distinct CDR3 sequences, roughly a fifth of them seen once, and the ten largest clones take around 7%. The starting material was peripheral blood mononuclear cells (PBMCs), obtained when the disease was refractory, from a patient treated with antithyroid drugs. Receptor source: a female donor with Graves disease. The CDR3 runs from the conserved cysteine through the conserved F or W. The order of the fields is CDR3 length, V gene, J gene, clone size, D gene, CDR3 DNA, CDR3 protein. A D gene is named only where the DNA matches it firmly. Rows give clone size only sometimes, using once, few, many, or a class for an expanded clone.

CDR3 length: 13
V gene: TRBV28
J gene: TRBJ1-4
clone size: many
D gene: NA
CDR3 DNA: TGTGCCAGCAGGAAAACGTCCCATGAGAAACTGTTTTTT
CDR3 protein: CASRKTSHEKLFF

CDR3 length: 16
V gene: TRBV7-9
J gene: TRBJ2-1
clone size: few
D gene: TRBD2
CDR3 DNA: TGTGCCAGCAGCCTATTGACTAGCGGGTCCTACAATGAGCAGTTCTTC
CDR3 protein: CASSLLTSGSYNEQFF

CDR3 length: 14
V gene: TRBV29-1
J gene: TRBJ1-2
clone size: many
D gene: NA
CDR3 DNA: TGCAGCGTTGAAGATCAAGGGTATCCAGGCGGCTACACCTTC
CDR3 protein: CSVEDQGYPGGYTF

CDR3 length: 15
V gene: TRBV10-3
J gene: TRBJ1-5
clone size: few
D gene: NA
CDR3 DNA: TGTGCCATCAGTGAGTCAAGGGGAAGCAATCAGCCCCAGCATTTT
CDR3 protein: CAISESRGSNQPQHF

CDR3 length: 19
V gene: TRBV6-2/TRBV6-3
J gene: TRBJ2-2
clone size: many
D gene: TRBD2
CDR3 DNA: TGTGCCAGCCGCCGCCAGGGACTAGCGGGAGGGCTTGACACCGGGGAGCTGTTTTTT
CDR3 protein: CASRRQGLAGGLDTGELFF

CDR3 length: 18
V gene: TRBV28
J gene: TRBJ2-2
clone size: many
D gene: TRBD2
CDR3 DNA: TGTGCCAGCAGCCTGACGGGAGGTGGAGGGGCCCTCGCCGGGGAGCTGTTTTTT
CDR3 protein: CASSLTGGGGALAGELFF

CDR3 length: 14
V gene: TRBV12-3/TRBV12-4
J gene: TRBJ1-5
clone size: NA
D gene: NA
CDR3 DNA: TGTGCCAGCAGTTTTCAGGGGCAAAATCAGCCCCAGCATTTT
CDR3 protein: CASSFQGQNQPQHF

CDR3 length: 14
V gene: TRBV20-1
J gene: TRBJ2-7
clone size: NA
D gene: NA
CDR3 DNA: TGCAGTGCCCCAGACGTTGGGGCCTCCTACGAGCAGTACTTC
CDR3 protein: CSAPDVGASYEQYF

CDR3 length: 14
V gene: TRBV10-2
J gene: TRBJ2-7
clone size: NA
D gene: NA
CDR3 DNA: TGCGCCAGCAGTGACCGGGACACCAACTACGAGCAGTACTTC
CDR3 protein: CASSDRDTNYEQYF

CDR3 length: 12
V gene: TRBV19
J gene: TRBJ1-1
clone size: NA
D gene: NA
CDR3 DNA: TGTGCCAGTAGTATGTGGAGGGGGGAAGCTTTCTTT
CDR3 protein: CASSMWRGEAFF

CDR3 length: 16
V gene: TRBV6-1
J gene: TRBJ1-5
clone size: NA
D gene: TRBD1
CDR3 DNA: TGTGCCAGCACCCAAATGGACAGGCCTACGGGTCAGCCCCAGCATTTT
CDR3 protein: CASTQMDRPTGQPQHF

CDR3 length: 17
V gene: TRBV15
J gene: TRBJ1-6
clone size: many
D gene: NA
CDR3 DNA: TGTGCCACCAGCAGAGGGGAGATAGCGGCCGCCAACTCAGCCCTCCACTTT
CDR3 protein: CATSRGEIAAANSALHF

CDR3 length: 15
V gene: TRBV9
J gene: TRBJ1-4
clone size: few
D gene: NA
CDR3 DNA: NA
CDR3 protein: CASSVGQGADEKLLF

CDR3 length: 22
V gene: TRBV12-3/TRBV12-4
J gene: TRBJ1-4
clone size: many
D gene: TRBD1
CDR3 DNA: TGTGCCAGCAGACGTGACCCCCGGGACAGGGCATACATTGGGGCAACTAATGAAAAACTGTTTTTT
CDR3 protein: CASRRDPRDRAYIGATNEKLFF

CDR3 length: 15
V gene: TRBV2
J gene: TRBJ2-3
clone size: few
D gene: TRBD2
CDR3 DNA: TGTGCCAGCAGTGAAGCCCAGCGGGGTACAGATACGCAGTATTTT
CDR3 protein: CASSEAQRGTDTQYF

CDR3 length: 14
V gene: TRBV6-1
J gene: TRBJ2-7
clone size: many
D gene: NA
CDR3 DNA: TGTGCCAGCAGTGAAGCGAGAGGTTTGGCCGAGCAGTACTTC
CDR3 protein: CASSEARGLAEQYF

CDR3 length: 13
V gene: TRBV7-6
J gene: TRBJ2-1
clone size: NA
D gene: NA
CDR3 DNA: TGTGCCAGCAGCTTAAACGCGGGAAATGAGCAGTTCTTC
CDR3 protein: CASSLNAGNEQFF

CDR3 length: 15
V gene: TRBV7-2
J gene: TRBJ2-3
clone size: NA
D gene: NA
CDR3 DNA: TGTGCCAGCAGCCGAGGACGGATCCACACAGATACGCAGTATTTT
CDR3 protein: CASSRGRIHTDTQYF

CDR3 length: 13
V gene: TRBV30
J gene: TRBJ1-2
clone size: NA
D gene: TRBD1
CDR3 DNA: TGTGCCTGGAGTGCACAGGGGGCAGTGGGCTACACCTTC
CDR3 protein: CAWSAQGAVGYTF

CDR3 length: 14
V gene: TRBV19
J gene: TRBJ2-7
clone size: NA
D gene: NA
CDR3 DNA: TGTGCCAGTAGTATGATAACAGGCTCCTACGAGCAGTACTTC
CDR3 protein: CASSMITGSYEQYF

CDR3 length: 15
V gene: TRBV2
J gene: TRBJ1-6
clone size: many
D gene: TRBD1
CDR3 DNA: TGTGCCAGCAGTCCTAGACAGGGAGAACTCTCACCCCTCCACTTT
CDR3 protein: CASSPRQGELSPLHF

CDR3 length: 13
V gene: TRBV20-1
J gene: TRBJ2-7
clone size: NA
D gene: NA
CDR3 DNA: TGCAGTGCAAAAGGGGGCGGGGACTACGAGCAGTACTTC
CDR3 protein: CSAKGGGDYEQYF

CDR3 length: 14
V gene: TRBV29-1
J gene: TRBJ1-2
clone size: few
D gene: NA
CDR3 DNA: TGCAGCGTGGACACCGAGGGATTCGGCTATGGCTACACCTTC
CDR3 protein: CSVDTEGFGYGYTF

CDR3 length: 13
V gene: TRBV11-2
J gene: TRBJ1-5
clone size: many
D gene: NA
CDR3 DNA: TGTGCCAGCAGCTTAGATCTTGTTCAGCCCCAGCATTTT
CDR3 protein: CASSLDLVQPQHF

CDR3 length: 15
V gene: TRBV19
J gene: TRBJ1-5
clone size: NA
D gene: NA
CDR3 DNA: TGTGCCAGTAGGGCACGGACCGCGGGGGATCAGCCCCAGCATTTT
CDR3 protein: CASRARTAGDQPQHF

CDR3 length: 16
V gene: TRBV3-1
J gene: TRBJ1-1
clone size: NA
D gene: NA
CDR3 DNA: TGTGCCAGCAGCCAAGGTAAAGGGGCGGGTGACACTGAAGCTTTCTTT
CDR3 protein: CASSQGKGAGDTEAFF

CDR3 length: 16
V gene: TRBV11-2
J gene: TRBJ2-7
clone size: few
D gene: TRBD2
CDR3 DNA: TGTGCCAGCAGACCGGGACTAGCGGGAGGTGTCTACGAGCAGTACTTC
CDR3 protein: CASRPGLAGGVYEQYF

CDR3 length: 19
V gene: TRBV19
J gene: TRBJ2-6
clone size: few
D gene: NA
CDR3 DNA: TGTGCCAGTAGTGGGGAATGGGGGGAAATGATGTCTGGGGCCAACGTCCTGACTTTC
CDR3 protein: CASSGEWGEMMSGANVLTF

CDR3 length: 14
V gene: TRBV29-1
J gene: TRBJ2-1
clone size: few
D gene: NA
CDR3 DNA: TGCAGCGTTCTAGTCGGACAGACCTACAATGAGCAGTTCTTC
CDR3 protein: CSVLVGQTYNEQFF

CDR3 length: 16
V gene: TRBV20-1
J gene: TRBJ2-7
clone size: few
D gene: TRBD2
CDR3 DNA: TGCAGTGCTACAGGCCGGGTGCCTAGCGGGTACTACGAGCAGTACTTC
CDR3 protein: CSATGRVPSGYYEQYF

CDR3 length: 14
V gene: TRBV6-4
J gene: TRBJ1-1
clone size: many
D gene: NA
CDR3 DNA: TGTGCCAGCAGTTCCCGGTCATTGGCGACTGAAGCTTTCTTT
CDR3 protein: CASSSRSLATEAFF

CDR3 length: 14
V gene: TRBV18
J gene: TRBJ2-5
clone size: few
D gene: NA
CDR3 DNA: TGTGCCAGCTCACCAAACAAGGGCAAAGAGACCCAGTACTTC
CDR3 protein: CASSPNKGKETQYF

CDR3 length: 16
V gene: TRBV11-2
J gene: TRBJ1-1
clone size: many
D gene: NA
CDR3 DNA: TGTGCCAGCAGCTTAGGAGGCCTTAAGCTGAACACTGAAGCTTTCTTT
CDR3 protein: CASSLGGLKLNTEAFF

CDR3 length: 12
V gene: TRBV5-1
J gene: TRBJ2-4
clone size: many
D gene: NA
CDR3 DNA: TGCGCCAGCAGCTTGGATCGGGACATTCAGTACTTC
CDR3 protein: CASSLDRDIQYF

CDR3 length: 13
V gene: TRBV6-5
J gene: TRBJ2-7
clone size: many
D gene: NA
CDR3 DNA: TGTGCCAGCAGTTACTCTGGGACTTACGAGCAGTACTTC
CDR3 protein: CASSYSGTYEQYF

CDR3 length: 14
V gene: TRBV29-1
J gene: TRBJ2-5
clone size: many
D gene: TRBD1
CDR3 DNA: TGCAGCGTTGCACGGACAGGGGGTGGCGAGACCCAGTACTTC
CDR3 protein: CSVARTGGGETQYF

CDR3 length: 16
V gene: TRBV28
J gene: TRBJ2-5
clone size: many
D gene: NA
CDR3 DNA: TGTGCCAGCAGTTACACCGCGGGACAATCGGGGGAGACCCAGTACTTC
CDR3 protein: CASSYTAGQSGETQYF

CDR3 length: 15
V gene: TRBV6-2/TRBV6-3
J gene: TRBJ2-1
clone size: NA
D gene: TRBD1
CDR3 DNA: TGTGCCAGCCTACGGACAGGCGGTTCCTACAATGAGCAGTTCTTC
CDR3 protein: CASLRTGGSYNEQFF

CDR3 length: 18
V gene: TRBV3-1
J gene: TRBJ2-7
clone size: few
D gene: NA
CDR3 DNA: TGTGCCAGCAGCCAAGACCGGGCTACAGGGTTCGCAAGCTACGAGCAGTACTTC
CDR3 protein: CASSQDRATGFASYEQYF

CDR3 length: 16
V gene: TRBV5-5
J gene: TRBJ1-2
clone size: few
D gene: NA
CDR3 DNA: TGTGCCAGCAGCTTAGGTGGGACACTCCTCAACTATGGCTACACCTTC
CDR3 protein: CASSLGGTLLNYGYTF

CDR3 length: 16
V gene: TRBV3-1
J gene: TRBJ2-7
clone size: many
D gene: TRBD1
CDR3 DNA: TGTGCCAGCAGCTATACCCCCGGGACAGGGGGCTGGGAGCAGTACTTC
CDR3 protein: CASSYTPGTGGWEQYF

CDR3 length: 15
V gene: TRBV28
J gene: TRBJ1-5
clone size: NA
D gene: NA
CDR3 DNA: TGTGCCAGCAGTCTCGTATGGAGTTCCAATCAGCCCCAGCATTTT
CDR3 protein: CASSLVWSSNQPQHF

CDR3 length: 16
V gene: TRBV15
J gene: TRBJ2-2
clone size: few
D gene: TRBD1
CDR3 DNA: TGTGCCACCAGCAAAAGGACAGGCAGATTCACCGGGGAGCTGTTTTTT
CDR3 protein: CATSKRTGRFTGELFF

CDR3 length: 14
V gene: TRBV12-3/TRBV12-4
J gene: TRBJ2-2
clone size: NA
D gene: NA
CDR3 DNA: TGTGCCAGCAGTTCAGACGGGGTGACCGGGGAGCTGTTTTTT
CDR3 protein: CASSSDGVTGELFF